The 5 T cell receptor beta chains listed next were all sequenced from one sample in a study of Graves' ophthalmopathy and Graves' hyperthyroidism. Amplification targeted the TCR beta CDR3 regions, with RNA transcripts as the source material. Scientists carried out first-round RT-PCR using HTBI primers and then a second-round multiplex PCR. TCRdb processed the multiplex PCR reads anew with MiXCR; each CDR3 protein has one entry. The sample contains about 620,000 distinct CDR3 sequences, 22% of which appear only once. Sequencing was carried out using peripheral blood. All receptors come from a young woman with stable Graves' hyperthyroidism. Some clones in this sample may be carry-over from other donors' samples.

This clonotype showed up many times. The rearrangement links TRBV12-3 or TRBV12-4 to TRBJ1-2; 8 nucleotides line up with TRBD1. The CDR3 totals 15 residues. V shed 7 bases, J shed 1 base, and the junction held 8 bases outside the gene matches. The CDR3 sequence: CASIQRTGFNYGYTF. In nucleotides, the CDR3 is TGTGCCAGCATACAGAGGACAGGGTTTAACTATGGCTACACCTTC.

This clonotype was counted a few times. The gene calls are TRBV9 and TRBJ1-3, with unresolved D. Trimming pared 0 bases from V and 2 bases from J, leaving 12 bases between. Germline V gives CDR1 SGDLS, CDR2 YYNGEE. CDR3 size: 16 residues. The CDR3 DNA reads TGTGCCAGCAGCGTAGGGGAATCGGGAGCTGGAAACACCATATATTTT. Protein: CASSVGESGAGNTIYF.

J is TRBJ1-6 and V is TRBV3-1; TRBD1 matches 8 bases. This CDR3 has 14 residues. Trimming at V came to 3 bases and at J to 8 bases, leaving 3 bases not matched to a gene. Germline CDR1 and CDR2: LGHDT and YNNKEL (reference sequence). The CDR3 DNA sequence: TGTGCCAGCAGCCAGACAGGGGAGGATTCACCCCTCCACTTT. Its protein is CASSQTGEDSPLHF. The variable domain in full, completed from reference TRBV3-1 and TRBJ1-6, reads DTAVSQTPKYLVTQMGNDKSIKCEQNLGHDTMYWYKQDSKKFLKIMFSYNNKELIINETVPNRFSPKSPDKAHLNLHINSLELGDSAVYFCASSQTGEDSPLHFGNGTRLTVT.

This clonotype has at least ten counts. The rearrangement links TRBV10-3 to TRBJ1-1, with 7 bases identical to TRBD1. V lost 10 bases to trimming and J lost 4 bases; unmatched junction nucleotides: 6. In germline, CDR1 is ENHRY, CDR2 SYGVKD. The CDR3 totals 12 residues. In DNA, the CDR3 is TGTGCCACCTCAGGGGGAGGCACTGAAGCTTTCTTT. Residues: CATSGGGTEAFF.

The chain employs TRBV6-1 and TRBJ2-3; D call uncertain. The CDR3 runs 12 residues. V was shortened by 6 bases and J by 3 bases, with 7 bases between the two germline ends. The V gene's germline CDR1 is MNHNS and CDR2 SASEGT. CDR3 DNA sequence: TGTGCCAGCAGGGCGACGACAGATACGCAGTATTTT. Its translation: CASRATTDTQYF.